This is a list of T cell receptor beta chains from one sample in a study of OX40 agonist ivuxolimab in advanced cancers. The protocol was immunoSEQ multiplex PCR, while the TCRdb copy is restricted to in-frame clones and leaves out a portion. The table lists 90,000 or so clones, 89% of them singletons. This specimen was CD4+ or CD8+ T cells sorted from blood, taken in a trial of the OX40 agonist ivuxolimab. The source is an adult with an advanced solid tumor such as melanoma, head and neck, liver or kidney cancer. CDR3s include the opening cysteine and the closing phenylalanine or tryptophan. D genes are given only for firm matches. Some rows have no size entry. The others give once, few or many, or a class for an expanded clone.

V	D	length	J	size	DNA	CDR3
TRBV7-2	-	16	TRBJ1-2	-	TGTGCCAGCAGCTTCCTCGGGACAACCGCTAACTATGGCTACACCTTC	CASSFLGTTANYGYTF
TRBV7-3	-	13	TRBJ1-2	-	TGTGCCAGCAGCTTAAGTACTGACTATGGCTACACCTTC	CASSLSTDYGYTF
TRBV11-2	-	12	TRBJ1-2	few	TGTGCCAGCAGCTTAGACATCTATGGCTACACCTTC	CASSLDIYGYTF
TRBV7-6	-	15	TRBJ2-2	-	TGTGCCAGCAGCTTAGGGACGGCCAACACCGGGGAGCTGTTTTTT	CASSLGTANTGELFF
TRBV5-4	-	14	TRBJ2-7	-	TGTGCCAGCAGCTTGGATCGGGATGCCTACGAGCAGTACTTC	CASSLDRDAYEQYF
TRBV7-2	TRBD1	13	TRBJ1-2	-	TGTGCCAGCAGTTACAGACAGGGTGGCGGCTACACCTTC	CASSYRQGGGYTF
TRBV7-2	-	12	TRBJ2-1	-	TGTGCCAGCAGCTTAGTACGGAATGAGCAGTTCTTC	CASSLVRNEQFF
TRBV5-4	TRBD1	14	TRBJ2-7	-	TGTGCCAGCAGCTCGACAGGGGTTAGGAACGAGCAGTACTTC	CASSSTGVRNEQYF
TRBV28	-	15	TRBJ2-7	-	TGTGCCAGCAGTTCCTATGACTCGAGCTCCTACGAGCAGTACTTC	CASSSYDSSSYEQYF
TRBV4-3	TRBD2	15	TRBJ2-7	-	TGCGCCAGCAGCCAGGATAGCGGGAGACTATACGAGCAGTACTTC	CASSQDSGRLYEQYF
TRBV5-4	TRBD2	15	TRBJ2-7	-	TGTGCCAGCAGCTTGGGAGGGAGGGGTCGAGGCGAGCAGTACTTC	CASSLGGRGRGEQYF
TRBV18	TRBD2	17	TRBJ2-2	-	TGTGCCAGCTCTAATTCTCGGAGCGGGAGTATCACCGGGGAGCTGTTTTTT	CASSNSRSGSITGELFF
TRBV29-1	-	12	TRBJ1-5	-	TGCAGCGTTGGTTTCAGTAATCAGCCCCAGCATTTT	CSVGFSNQPQHF
TRBV6-6	TRBD1	14	TRBJ2-1	-	TGTGCCAGCAGTTGGGGGACAGGGAGGAATGAGCAGTTCTTC	CASSWGTGRNEQFF
TRBV13	-	14	TRBJ2-4	-	TGTGCCAGCAGCTCACTAGGAGGGGACGGCATTCAGTACTTC	CASSSLGGDGIQYF
TRBV30	-	12	TRBJ1-2	-	TGTGCCTGGAGTAGGGAGTTCTATGGCTACACCTTC	CAWSREFYGYTF
TRBV5-1	TRBD2	14	TRBJ2-1	-	TGCGCCAGCAGCCCGGGACTAGCGTACAATGAGCAGTTCTTC	CASSPGLAYNEQFF
TRBV7-3	-	13	TRBJ2-5	-	TGTGCCAGCAGCTTAGGGACAAAAGAGACCCAGTACTTC	CASSLGTKETQYF
TRBV4-3	TRBD2	14	TRBJ2-5	few	TGCGCCAGCAGCCAAGATTCAGCGGGAGCGACCCAGTACTTC	CASSQDSAGATQYF
TRBV4-3	TRBD1	15	TRBJ1-2	-	TGCGCCAGCAGCCAAGGCGGACAGGGGTATGGTGGCTACACCTTC	CASSQGGQGYGGYTF
TRBV28	TRBD1	15	TRBJ1-5	few	TGTGCCAGCAGTTTCTTTACAGGGGGAAATCAGCCCCAGCATTTT	CASSFFTGGNQPQHF
TRBV5-4	-	11	TRBJ2-3	-	TGTGCCAGCAGCTTAAAAGATACGCAGTATTTT	CASSLKDTQYF
TRBV4-3	TRBD1	15	TRBJ2-7	-	TGCGCCAGCAGCCGCACCGGGACAGGGCGATACGAGCAGTACTTC	CASSRTGTGRYEQYF
TRBV19	-	14	TRBJ2-5	-	TGTGCCAGTAGTATTTCAAACACTCAAGAGACCCAGTACTTC	CASSISNTQETQYF
TRBV7-3	-	13	TRBJ2-1	-	TGTGCCAGCAGCTTACGGCCTAGAGATGAGCAGTTCTTC	CASSLRPRDEQFF
TRBV5-5	-	15	TRBJ1-5	-	TGTGCCAGCAGCTTGGGCGGTGACCTCAATCAGCCCCAGCATTTT	CASSLGGDLNQPQHF
TRBV28	-	17	TRBJ1-5	-	TGTGCCAGCAGTTTACCGGGACGGAGTTATAGCAATCAGCCCCAGCATTTT	CASSLPGRSYSNQPQHF
TRBV4-3	-	17	TRBJ1-1	-	TGCGCCAGCAGCCAAGGGAAAACGGTGGGCTTGAACACTGAAGCTTTCTTT	CASSQGKTVGLNTEAFF
TRBV28	-	14	TRBJ1-3	-	TGTGCCAGCAGTCCTTATCACTCTGGAAACACCATATATTTT	CASSPYHSGNTIYF
TRBV7-9	-	13	TRBJ1-2	-	TGTGCCAGCAGCCCCATCCGGGAAGCGGGCTACACCTTC	CASSPIREAGYTF
TRBV11-3	TRBD1	16	TRBJ2-5	-	TGTGCCAGCAGCCCCGGGGACAGGGTTGGCCAAGAGACCCAGTACTTC	CASSPGDRVGQETQYF
TRBV5-1	-	16	TRBJ2-6	-	TGCGCCAGCAGTCCGACGGTAGCAGGCGGGGCCAACGTCCTGACTTTC	CASSPTVAGGANVLTF
TRBV7-9	-	13	TRBJ2-5	-	TGTGCCAGCAGCCAAGGATGGAAAGAGACCCAGTACTTC	CASSQGWKETQYF
TRBV7-6	-	12	TRBJ2-3	few	TGTGCCAGCAGCTTAGCGGGGGGGACAGTGGATTTT	CASSLAGGTVDF
TRBV13	TRBD2	12	TRBJ2-7	-	TGTGCCAGCAGCCTAGCGGGTGGCGAGCAGTACTTC	CASSLAGGEQYF
TRBV27	TRBD1	16	TRBJ2-2	-	TGTGCCAGCAGTTTGACAGGGGGCGAAATCACCGGGGAGCTGTTTTTT	CASSLTGGEITGELFF
TRBV7-8	-	13	TRBJ2-3	-	TGTGCCAGCTCCGACCTAGGGCAAGATACGCAGTATTTT	CASSDLGQDTQYF
TRBV19	-	12	TRBJ2-5	-	TGTGCCAGTAGTGGGGCTCGAGAGACCCAGTACTTC	CASSGARETQYF
TRBV2	-	12	TRBJ1-2	-	TGTGCCAGCAGTGAAGCAGGGTATGGCTACACCTTC	CASSEAGYGYTF
TRBV18	TRBD1	14	TRBJ2-5	-	TGTGCCAGCTCACCCCTGACAGGGCAAGAGACCCAGTACTTC	CASSPLTGQETQYF
TRBV11-3	-	15	TRBJ2-5	once	TGTGCCAGCAGTAAGGGGGGACAGAAGGGAGAGACCCAGTACTTC	CASSKGGQKGETQYF
TRBV4-2	TRBD1	17	TRBJ1-5	-	TGTGCCAGCAGCCAAGATTTCGCAGGGGGTAGGGATCAGCCCCAGCATTTT	CASSQDFAGGRDQPQHF
TRBV6-4	-	15	TRBJ2-1	once	TGTGCCAGCAGTGACGGGACCCGCGCCTACAATGAGCAGTTCTTC	CASSDGTRAYNEQFF
TRBV19	-	14	TRBJ2-7	-	TGTGCCAGTAGTACGGGGACTGCCTCCTACGAGCAGTACTTC	CASSTGTASYEQYF
TRBV28	-	15	TRBJ1-2	-	TGTGCCAGCACTTCTTTGGGGGTGGAGTTCTATGGCTACACCTTC	CASTSLGVEFYGYTF
TRBV5-1	-	14	TRBJ1-1	-	TGCGCCAGCAGCGAGGGTCCGGACTTCGCTGAAGCTTTCTTT	CASSEGPDFAEAFF
TRBV15	-	16	TRBJ2-1	-	TGTGCCACCAGCGGTTACGGACGAGGGCGATACAATGAGCAGTTCTTC	CATSGYGRGRYNEQFF
TRBV2	-	16	TRBJ1-2	once	TGTGCCAGCAGTCCAACCACAAGGTCGGGGAGTGGCGGCTACACCTTC	CASSPTTRSGSGGYTF
TRBV15	-	19	TRBJ1-3	few	TGTGCCACCAGCAGAGATCGGTTAGACAGGAGGTGGTCTGGAAACACCATATATTTT	CATSRDRLDRRWSGNTIYF
TRBV18	-	15	TRBJ1-1	-	TGTGCCAGCTCACCGTTTGACCGAAGGAACACTGAAGCTTTCTTT	CASSPFDRRNTEAFF
TRBV10-3	TRBD1	13	TRBJ1-1	-	TGTGCCATCAGTGGACAGGGGAGTACTGAAGCTTTCTTT	CAISGQGSTEAFF
TRBV4-3	-	15	TRBJ1-1	-	TGCGCCAGCAGCCAACCAGGGGAAATTAGATCTGAAGCTTTCTTT	CASSQPGEIRSEAFF
TRBV9	-	15	TRBJ2-1	-	TGTGCCAGCAGCGTAGAGGGACGCGATTACAATGAGCAGTTCTTC	CASSVEGRDYNEQFF
TRBV6-5	TRBD1	15	TRBJ2-5	-	TGTGCCAGCACCAGGGACAGAGTTCCGGGAGAGACCCAGTACTTC	CASTRDRVPGETQYF
TRBV5-6	TRBD1	16	TRBJ2-7	-	TGTGCCAGCAGCTTGTTAGGAGGCACAGGGGGCTACGAGCAGTACTTC	CASSLLGGTGGYEQYF
TRBV7-2	TRBD1	16	TRBJ1-3	-	TGTGCCAGCAGCTTAGCGTACAGGGGGGGCGGAAACACCATATATTTT	CASSLAYRGGGNTIYF
TRBV29-1	-	13	TRBJ2-5	-	TGCAGCGTGGCGACAGGGAGGCAAGAGACCCAGTACTTC	CSVATGRQETQYF
TRBV5-4	TRBD2	15	TRBJ2-7	-	TGTGCCAGCAGCCGCCCTAGCGGGGGGGGATACGAGCAGTACTTC	CASSRPSGGGYEQYF
TRBV28	TRBD2	15	TRBJ2-1	-	TGTGCCAGCAATCAAGCGGGAGGCCCCGGGAGTGAGCAGTTCTTC	CASNQAGGPGSEQFF
TRBV30	-	13	TRBJ1-5	once	TGTGCCTGGAGTGATGTCAGGGGACAGCCCCAGCATTTT	CAWSDVRGQPQHF